This T cell receptor (beta chain) originates from a study of cytomegalovirus exposure and HLA in healthy donors. Concerning this clone itself: The sample holds other DNA sequences that translate to the same CDR3.

With 60 Vbeta and 13 Jbeta primers, the PCR was carried out. In the authors' workflow: The authors later counted about 80 million unique TCR beta chains, some 12 million of them shared. Sequenced by immunoSEQ multiplex PCR; TCRdb stores in-frame clones only, minus some. V, J and clone size reflect that table, while D and trimming were determined from the DNA. The data contain around 140,000 clones, 80% of them singletons. CDR1 and CDR2 (germline): MNHNS, SASEGT. The CDR3 sequence is 14 residues long. Trimming left V 4 bases short and J 0 bases short, with 9 bases between. The source is a man aged 45-60 years in good health and CMV-seronegative. The chain couples TRBV6-1 to TRBJ1-1; D uncertain. The specimen sequenced was PBMCs. The DNA for the CDR3 is TGTGCCAGCAGTGCAACGGGATTGAACACTGAAGCTTTCTTT. Translating gives CASSATGLNTEAFF.